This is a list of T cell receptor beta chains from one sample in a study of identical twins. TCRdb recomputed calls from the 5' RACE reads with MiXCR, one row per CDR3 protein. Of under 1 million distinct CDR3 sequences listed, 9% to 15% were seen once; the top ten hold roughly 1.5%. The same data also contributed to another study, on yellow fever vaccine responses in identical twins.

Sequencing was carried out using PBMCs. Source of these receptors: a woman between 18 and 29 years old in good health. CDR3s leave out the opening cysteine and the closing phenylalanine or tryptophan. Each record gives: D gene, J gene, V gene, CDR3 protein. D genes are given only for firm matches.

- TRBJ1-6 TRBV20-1 SANTEYGPLH
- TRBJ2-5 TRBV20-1 SASFRDQETQY
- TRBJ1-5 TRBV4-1 ASSPTGADYYQPQH
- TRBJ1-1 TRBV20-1 SARDAPEAF
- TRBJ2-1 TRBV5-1 ASSLADATYNEQF
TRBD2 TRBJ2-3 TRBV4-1 ASSQLTSGVTDTQY
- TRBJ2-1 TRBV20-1 SARGPGGAYNEQF
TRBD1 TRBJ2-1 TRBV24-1 ATSEPRGTGIWEQF
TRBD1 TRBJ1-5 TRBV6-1 ASSPPGGGQPQH
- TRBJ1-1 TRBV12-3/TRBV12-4 ASRLAGGEGREAF
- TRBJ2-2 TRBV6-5 ASSYSGGHNTGELF
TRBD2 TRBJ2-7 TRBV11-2 ASSLPGTSVSYEQY
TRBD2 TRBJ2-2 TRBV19 ASSIVSGALSGTGELF
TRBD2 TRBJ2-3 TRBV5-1 ASRLGEGTQY
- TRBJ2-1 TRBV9 ASTAGSVSYNEQF
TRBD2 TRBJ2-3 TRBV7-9 ASSQRRTSVSTDTQY
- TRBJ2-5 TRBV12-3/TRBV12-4 ASSPMAGGETQY
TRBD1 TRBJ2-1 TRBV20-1 SAPGQISYNEQF
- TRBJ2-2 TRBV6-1 ASRRTGSAGELF
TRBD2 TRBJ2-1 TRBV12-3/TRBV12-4 ASSFGGGGRNVQF
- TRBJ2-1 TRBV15 ATSTRQGALSNEQF
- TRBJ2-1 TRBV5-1 ASSREATYNEQF
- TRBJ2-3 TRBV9 ASSLQPNTDTQY
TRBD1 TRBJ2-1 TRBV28 ASSSNRGPNEQF
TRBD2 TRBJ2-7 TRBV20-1 SAGGTSEQY
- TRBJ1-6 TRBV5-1 ASSLVGGENSPLH
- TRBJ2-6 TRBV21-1 ASSKGQTGASGANVLT